The present entry profiles one T cell receptor (beta chain) with its context. Its target is unknown. The sample belongs to a study of shared clonotypes between healthy human individuals. Regarding the study as a whole: Large depth notwithstanding, sorted-subset sequencing proved incomplete by rarefaction. Sampling covered blood only; tissue repertoires likely differ.

This table comes from immunoSEQ multiplex PCR, and its TCRdb copy is limited to in-frame clones, with some not included. The sample has over 2 million clones; 90% to 95% are singletons. The V end lost 3 bases, the J end lost 5 bases, and 13 bases lay between the germline ends. The V gene's germline CDR1 is MNHNS and CDR2 SASEGT. The CDR3 extends over 15 amino acids. The receptor comes from a man between 18 and 29 years old in good health. This rearrangement joins TRBV6-1 to TRBJ1-4; tentative D call: TRBD1 (5 bases). Sample: naive CD4+ T cells sorted from blood. Subset meaning: CD45RA+ positively selected. CDR3 coding DNA: TGTGCCAGCAGTGACATAGGGGCCGGAAATGAAAAACTGTTTTTT. Protein sequence: CASSDIGAGNEKLFF.